Listed here is a single T cell receptor beta chain. This sample is part of a study of control samples from healthy donors and cancer patients. Germline CDR1 and CDR2: SGHRS and YFSETQ. The CDR3 has 16 residues. After removal of 1 base from V and 4 bases from J, the junction contained 4 bases not matched to a gene. Here immunoSEQ multiplex PCR was the method, and the copy in TCRdb shows in-frame clones only, minus some. The table shows about 130,000 clones, with under 95% occurring only once. The sequence was obtained from a man aged 18 to 35 in good health. Sequencing was done on a sample of blood. The gene calls are TRBV5-1 and TRBJ1-6; 8 bases are shared with TRBD1. The CDR3 loop is CASSLTGQEYNSPLHF. The CDR3 DNA reads TGCGCCAGCAGCTTGACGGGACAGGAGTATAATTCACCCCTCCACTTT.